The 12 T cell receptor beta chains given below trace back to one sample, sequenced in a study of T cell changes during pregnancy in multiple sclerosis (dated by TCRdb to about 2019). Library method: the immunoSEQ multiplex PCR assay. TCRdb retrieved this table from immuneACCESS and kept in-frame rearrangements only. Not all clones are present; in checked studies, unresolved V genes account for under half, and no reason is known for the remainder. The sample data list 70,000 to 95,000 clones, and 85% to 95% of these were observed just once. About 1.7% of the sample is in the top ten clones. Sequencing was performed on peripheral blood, taken after pregnancy. These receptors all come from a female donor in good health, enrolled as a control in a pregnancy study.

This clone was found once. This rearrangement joins TRBV7-6 to TRBJ2-1; 10 bases line up with TRBD2. Germline lookup yields CDR1 SGHVS and CDR2 FNYEAQ. The V gene end was trimmed by 1 base and the J gene end by 6 bases; junction bases not matched to a gene: 6. CDR3 length equals 16 residues. The CDR3 spells CASSLGLAGVPNEQFF. CDR3 nucleotide sequence: TGTGCCAGCAGCTTAGGTCTAGCGGGAGTTCCCAATGAGCAGTTCTTC.

This sequence joins TRBV2 and TRBJ2-1, with D maybe TRBD1 (6 bases). The CDR3 totals 12 residues. Germline CDR1 SNHLY, CDR2 FYNNEI. Trimming pared 7 bases from V and 8 bases from J, leaving 12 bases between. The CDR3 spells CASNRGGDEQFF. In DNA, the CDR3 is TGTGCCAGCAACCGAGGGGGTGATGAGCAGTTCTTC.

This clone has a handful of counts. The chain links TRBV14 to TRBJ1-2, with D perhaps TRBD1 (6 bases). The CDR3 loop spans 13 amino acids. Germline assignment: CDR1 SGHDN and CDR2 FVKESK. Trimming took 0 bases from V and 8 from J, leaving 10 bases between them. The CDR3 sequence: CASSQEQGSGYTF. The CDR3 DNA reads as TGTGCCAGCAGCCAAGAACAGGGAAGCGGCTACACCTTC.

The chain joins TRBV6-4 to TRBJ2-1; TRBD2 matches at 7 bases. Looked up from germline, CDR1 is MRHNA and CDR2 is SNTAGT. There are 16 residues in the CDR3. With V trimmed by 0 bases and J by 3 bases, 5 bases remained unmatched. The CDR3 loop reads CASSDSLAGDYNEQFF. The CDR3 region has the DNA TGTGCCAGCAGTGACTCTTTGGCGGGAGACTACAATGAGCAGTTCTTC.

The J gene is TRBJ1-3, the V gene TRBV7-2, with 7 bases fitting TRBD1. With V trimmed by 5 bases and J by 0 bases, 13 bases remained unmatched. The CDR3 totals 18 residues. Germline lookup yields CDR1 SGHTA and CDR2 FQGNSA. The CDR3 DNA sequence: TGTGCCAGCAGCCCACGTGGAGAGACAGGGCTCTCTGGAAACACCATATATTTT. It codes for CASSPRGETGLSGNTIYF. Full variable domain (remainder filled in from reference TRBV7-2 and TRBJ1-3): GAGVSQSPSNKVTEKGKDVELRCDPISGHTALYWYRQSLGQGLEFLIYFQGNSAPDKSGLPSDRFSAERTGGSVSTLTIQRTQQEDSAVYLCASSPRGETGLSGNTIYFGEGSWLTVV.

The V and J genes are TRBV19 and TRBJ1-2; D possibly corresponds to TRBD1 (6 bases). The V and J ends lost 10 bases and 8 bases respectively, with 23 bases between them. This CDR3 is built from 14 residues. Germline CDR1 and CDR2: LNHDA and SQIVND (reference sequence). This chain's CDR3 is CATQRISGDLGYTF. Here the CDR3 DNA reads TGTGCCACCCAGAGAATATCAGGGGATTTAGGCTACACCTTC.

The chain joins TRBV27 to TRBJ2-5; a possible D gene is TRBD1 (5 bases). Trimming cost V 3 bases and J 7 bases, with 12 bases left between them. This CDR3 comprises 13 residues. The germline V gene has CDR1 MNHEY and CDR2 SMNVEV (reference sequence). CDR3 amino acids: CASSFRRDWTQYF. The CDR3 DNA is TGTGCCAGCAGTTTTCGCAGGGATTGGACCCAGTACTTC.

The genes are TRBV19 and TRBJ2-1, with D unclear. The ends were cut back, 6 bases at V and 0 bases at J, with 6 bases in the middle. CDR3 length: 13 amino acids. Per the germline V gene, CDR1 is LNHDA and CDR2 is SQIVND (reference sequence). The CDR3, as DNA: TGTGCCAGTAGCCCCCGCTCCTACAATGAGCAGTTCTTC. Protein product: CASSPRSYNEQFF.

This chain links TRBV30 with TRBJ1-1; the match to TRBD1 covers 7 bases. Germline lookup yields CDR1 GTSNPN and CDR2 SVGIG (reference sequence). The CDR3 is 14 residues long. The V and J ends lost 1 base and 3 bases, in that order; junction bases with no gene match: 5. CDR3: CAWSAFRGDTEAFF. The CDR3 region has the DNA TGTGCCTGGAGTGCTTTCAGGGGGGACACTGAAGCTTTCTTT.

The rearrangement links TRBV5-6 to TRBJ1-6, with TRBD1 matching 8 bases. The junction had 7 bases not matched to a gene; V was cut back by 5 bases and J by 6 bases. This CDR3 is 15 amino acids long. Per germline, CDR1 SGHDT and CDR2 YYEEEE. The CDR3 spells CASRETGAGNSPLHF. In DNA, the CDR3 is TGTGCCAGCAGAGAGACAGGGGCGGGTAATTCACCCCTCCACTTT.

This chain connects TRBV4-2 to TRBJ2-1; D gene ambiguous. The CDR3 is 14 residues long. The germline V and J ends were trimmed by 1 base and 10 bases, with 14 bases remaining between them. Per the germline V gene, CDR1 is LGHNA and CDR2 is YNFKEQ. CDR3 bases: TGTGCCAGCAGCCAAGGCACTCTTCGTGAGGAGCAGTTCTTC. This sequence encodes CASSQGTLREEQFF.

This chain uses TRBV2 with TRBJ2-3, with 7 bases matching TRBD2. J lost 0 bases, V lost 6 bases, and 9 bases had no gene match. This CDR3 comprises 16 residues. Germline-derived CDR1 and CDR2 are SNHLY and FYNNEI. Written as DNA, the CDR3 is TGTGCCAGCAGGAAGAGCGGGGTCTATAGCACAGATACGCAGTATTTT. As protein: CASRKSGVYSTDTQYF.